This TCR beta chain appears in the sequencing data of a study of beta chain features in type 1 diabetes. Findings of the study overall: Moderate but significant shortening of TCRB CDR3s was recorded in all four CD4+ subsets from Type 1 diabetes patients.

Reverse transcription of all isolated RNA meant that expressed TCRB transcripts were sequenced. Clones were read by immunoSEQ multiplex PCR, and TCRdb kept only the in-frame ones, dropping some. The sample consists of roughly 160,000 clones, roughly 8% of them appearing once. The CDR3 is made up of 17 amino acids. J was trimmed by 4 bases and V by 6 bases; bases with no gene match: 16. Germline V CDR1 and CDR2: SQVTM, ANQGSEA. This clone has a handful of counts. The antigen remains unidentified. This rearrangement joins TRBV29-1 to TRBJ1-5, with 9 positions matching TRBD1. The clonotype comes from a man in his late teens or twenties with type 1 diabetes. Material for sequencing was central memory CD4+ T cells from blood. CDR3 region: CSVGTGIAILRNQPQHF. CDR3 in DNA: TGCAGCGTGGGGACAGGGATAGCAATATTGCGGAATCAGCCCCAGCATTTT.